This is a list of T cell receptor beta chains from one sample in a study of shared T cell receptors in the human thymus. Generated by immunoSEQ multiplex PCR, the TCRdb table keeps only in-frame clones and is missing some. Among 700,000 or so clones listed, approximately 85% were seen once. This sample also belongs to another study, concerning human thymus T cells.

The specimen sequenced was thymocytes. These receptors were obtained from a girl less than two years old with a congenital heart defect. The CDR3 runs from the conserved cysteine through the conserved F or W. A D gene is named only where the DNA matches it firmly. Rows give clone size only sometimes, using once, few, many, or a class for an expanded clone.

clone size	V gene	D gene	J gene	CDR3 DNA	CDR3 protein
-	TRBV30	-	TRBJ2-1	TGTGCCTGGAGGCCGGGCCAGGGCTTGCGTTTCGTCGACAATGAGCAGTTCTTC	CAWRPGQGLRFVDNEQFF
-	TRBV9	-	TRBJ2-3	TGTGCCAGCAGCGAAAAAGGCGGGGTGAGCACAGATACGCAGTATTTT	CASSEKGGVSTDTQYF
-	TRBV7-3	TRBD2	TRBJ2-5	TGTGCCAGCAGCTCCCAGGGGAGGGGGCTAGCGGGGGGGAAAGAGACCCAGTACTTC	CASSSQGRGLAGGKETQYF
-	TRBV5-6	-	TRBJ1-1	TGTGCCAGCAGCAAAAGAAGGGGGTTCCTCAAGGGCACTGAAGCTTTCTTT	CASSKRRGFLKGTEAFF
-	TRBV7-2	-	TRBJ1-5	TGTGCCAGCAGCCCACAGGGTAGGTTGAATCAGCCCCAGCATTTT	CASSPQGRLNQPQHF
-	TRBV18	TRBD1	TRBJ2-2	TGTGCCAGCTCACCGCTGTATATGAAGACAGGGTACACCGGGGAGCTGTTTTTT	CASSPLYMKTGYTGELFF
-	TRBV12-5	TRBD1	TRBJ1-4	TGTGCTAGTGGTAGAAGGGACAGGGGACATGAAAAACTGTTTTTT	CASGRRDRGHEKLFF
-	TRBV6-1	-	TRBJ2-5	TGTGCCAGCAGTGAAGAATATTACGGGGACCAAGAGACCCAGTACTTC	CASSEEYYGDQETQYF
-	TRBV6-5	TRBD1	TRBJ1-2	TGTGCCAGCATGAGGGACAGAAACTATGGCTACACCTTC	CASMRDRNYGYTF
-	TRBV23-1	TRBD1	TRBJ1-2	TGCGCCAGCAGTGAACCCCGGGACAGGTACTATGGCTACACCTTC	CASSEPRDRYYGYTF
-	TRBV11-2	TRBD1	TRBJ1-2	TGTGCCAGCAGCAGTACAGGGGCCCGAGCTTCCTATGGCTACACCTTC	CASSSTGARASYGYTF
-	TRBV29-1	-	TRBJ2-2	TGCAGCGTTGAAGGGACAACGAACACCGGGGAGCTGTTTTTT	CSVEGTTNTGELFF
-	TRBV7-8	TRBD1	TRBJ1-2	TGTGCCAGCAGCTCCCGGACAGGGTGTATACCGCGGGGCTACACCTTC	CASSSRTGCIPRGYTF
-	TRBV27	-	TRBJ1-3	TGTGCCAGCAGTTTATCAACCCCTGGATCGGGGAACACCATATATTTT	CASSLSTPGSGNTIYF
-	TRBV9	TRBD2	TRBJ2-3	TGTGCCAGCAGCCCACGGGCGGGGGGGCCTTCAGATACGCAGTATTTT	CASSPRAGGPSDTQYF
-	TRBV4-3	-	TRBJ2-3	TGCGCCAGCAGCCACGACAGCAAGACTAGCACAGATACGCAGTATTTT	CASSHDSKTSTDTQYF
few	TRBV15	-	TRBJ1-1	TGTGCCACCAGCAGAGGGAGGGAGCAAGCTGAAGCTTTCTTT	CATSRGREQAEAFF
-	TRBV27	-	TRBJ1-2	TGTGCCAGCAGCGGCGGTGGGGCGCCCATCTTGTGGGGCTACACCTTC	CASSGGGAPILWGYTF
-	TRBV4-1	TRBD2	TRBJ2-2	TGCGCCAGCAGCCAAGATAGCCGCGGGGCGGGGGGCCGTTCCGGGGAGCTGTTTTTT	CASSQDSRGAGGRSGELFF
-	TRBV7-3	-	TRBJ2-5	TGTGCCAGCAGCTTAACGTTAATCGCCCTTGGCCCAGAGACCCAGTACTTC	CASSLTLIALGPETQYF
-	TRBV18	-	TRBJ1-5	TGTGCCAGCTCACCAGGCGGAGCAAAGCCCCAGCATTTT	CASSPGGAKPQHF
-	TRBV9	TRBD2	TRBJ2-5	TGTGCCAGCAGCGCCGGGTGGAGCGGGGGGGAAGAGACCCAGTACTTC	CASSAGWSGGEETQYF
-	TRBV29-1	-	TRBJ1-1	TGCAGCGCCTGGGGGGGTTTCCATGAAGCTTTCTTT	CSAWGGFHEAFF
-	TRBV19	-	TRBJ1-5	TGTGCCAGTAGTACTTTTCGGGGAATTAATCAGCCCCAGCATTTT	CASSTFRGINQPQHF
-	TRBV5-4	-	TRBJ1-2	TGTGCCAGCAGCCAAGACCCGAAGGGGTTCTATGGCTACACCTTC	CASSQDPKGFYGYTF
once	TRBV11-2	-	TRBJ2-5	TGTGCCAGCAGCCGGACTCAGCACCCTAGGGCCCAGTACTTC	CASSRTQHPRAQYF
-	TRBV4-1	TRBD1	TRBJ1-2	TGCGCCAGCAGCCAACTCATTCCTGGACAGGGTTCCATGGATGGCTACACCTTC	CASSQLIPGQGSMDGYTF
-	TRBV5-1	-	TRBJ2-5	TGCGCCATCGCTAGTGAGTCGGGAGAGACCCAGTACTTC	CAIASESGETQYF
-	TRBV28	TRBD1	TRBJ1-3	TGTGCCAGCAGCCGGATGGGGACAGCCTTCTCTGGAAACATCATATATTTT	CASSRMGTAFSGNIIYF
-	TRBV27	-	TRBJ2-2	TGTGCCAGCAGTTGCGAGACTGCGAACACCGGGGAGCTGTTTTTT	CASSCETANTGELFF
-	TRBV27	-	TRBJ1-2	TGTGCCAGCAGTAAGCATTCCGGGATCTCCTATGGCTACACCTTC	CASSKHSGISYGYTF
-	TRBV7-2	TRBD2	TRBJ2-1	TGTGCCAGCAGTCACCCAGCAAGCGGGGGGGTATCGGGTGAGCAGTTCTTC	CASSHPASGGVSGEQFF
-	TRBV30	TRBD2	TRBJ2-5	TGTGCCTGGAAGGAGCACGGGACTAGCGGGGGGGTAAGGGAGACCCAGTACTTC	CAWKEHGTSGGVRETQYF
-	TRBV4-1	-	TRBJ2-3	TGCGCCAGCAGCCTCAGAGGGGTAGGACAGCTCCGCACAGATACGCAGTATTTT	CASSLRGVGQLRTDTQYF
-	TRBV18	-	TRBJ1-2	TGTGCCAGCTCACACTCGAGGGTCTGTCGTTACGGCTACACCTTC	CASSHSRVCRYGYTF
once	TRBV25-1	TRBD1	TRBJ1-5	TGTGCCAGCAGCCCCGGGACAGGCTATCAGCCCCAGCATTTT	CASSPGTGYQPQHF
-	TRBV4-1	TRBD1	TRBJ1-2	TGCGCCAGCAGCCAACAGGCCGGGACAGGGGGTGGTGGTGGCTACACCTTC	CASSQQAGTGGGGGYTF
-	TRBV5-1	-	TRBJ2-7	TGCGCCAGCAGCGCGGACATGCCCACCTACGAGCAGTACTTC	CASSADMPTYEQYF
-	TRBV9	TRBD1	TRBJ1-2	TGTGCCAGCAGCGAGACAGGGGTGGATGGCTACACCTTC	CASSETGVDGYTF
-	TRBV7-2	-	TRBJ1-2	TGTGCCAGCAGCTTAGCCGTCCAGGGTGGTGGTGGCTACACCTTC	CASSLAVQGGGGYTF
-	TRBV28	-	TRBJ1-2	TGTGCCAGCAGTTTCGGACAGATCTATGGCTACACCTTC	CASSFGQIYGYTF
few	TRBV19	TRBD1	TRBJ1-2	TGTGCCAGTAGTACTGATGACAGGGAAACTTCCAACTATGGCTACACCTTC	CASSTDDRETSNYGYTF
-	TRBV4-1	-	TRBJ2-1	TGCGCCAGCAGCCCCACCCCGGGACTTAACAATGAGCAGTTCTTC	CASSPTPGLNNEQFF